The clone carrying this TCR beta chain appeared many times. Its antigen remains unknown. At one of its ends the junction is not consistent with the germline gene, which may arise from a read error. The sample belongs to a study of T-cell reconstitution after alpha-beta-depleted transplantation in children. Construction of the TCRbeta library involved unique molecular identifiers. TCRdb reprocessed the PCR reads with MiXCR, giving one entry per CDR3 protein. The data show around 700,000 distinct CDR3 sequences, less than 15% seen once. This CDR3 spans 14 amino acids. Whole-study results and caveats: Counts and diversity of T cells one year after transplant came mostly from newly produced T cells. For some patients, TCRbeta diversity was high at day 60 because of recipient T cells and thymic progenitors that survived. As was reported, about two months after transplant, alpha-beta T cells came from several hundred expanded graft clones.

The rearrangement links TRBV12-3 or TRBV12-4 to TRBJ2-1; D may be TRBD2 (6 bases). The sequence derives from a girl aged 2 to 10 with congenital amegakaryocytic thrombocytopenia, due to receive a stem cell transplant. The source material was PBMCs, sampled before TCRalphabeta/CD19-depleted stem cell transplant. The chain's CDR3 is CASSFSLAGNEQFF. As DNA, the CDR3 is TGCGCCAGCAGCTTTTCTTTGGCGGGAAATGAGCAGTTCTTC.